One T cell receptor beta chain is described in this entry. This clonotype was found many times. It lacks a known antigen. No much larger clone is present one base from it, and per-base qualities are unavailable. Every donor was a healthy Caucasian. The study also sequenced three unrelated non-twin adults: a male aged 18 to 30, a male aged 50 to 60 and a female aged 50 to 60. Using Miltenyi CD45RO+ enrichment and human naive T-cell isolation kits, memory (CD45RO+) and naive T cells were isolated from PBMC. The library came from 5' RACE. Sequencing was carried out with an Illumina HiSeq 2000. Template switching introduced a universal primer binding site; the final cDNA contained a unique molecular identifier, enabling accurate counting of TCR cDNA molecules. Specific primers in the conserved constant-segment region were used to synthesize first-strand cDNA for TCR alpha and beta chains. To control for contamination, every cDNA library was double barcoded, receiving both a SMART-Mk sample barcode and Illumina barcodes. TruSeq adapter sequences and Illumina sample barcodes were added in two successive PCR steps. TCR alpha and beta cDNA libraries were sequenced on the Illumina HiSeq platform with custom primers. The authors' pipeline ran thus. MiGEC was used to process raw reads and extract unique molecular identifiers, and MiXCR was used to find CDR3 positions. For each individual, recombination models were inferred using an EM algorithm with the repgenHMM and IGoR tools. Shared clonotype analysis was performed with the tcR package in R, normalizing sharing by the product of cloneset sizes. Out-of-frame nonproductive sequences were analyzed to study raw recombination free of thymic and clonal selection effects. TCRdb took the public reads, trimmed them with fastp at Q25, ran MiXCR for clone calling and kept in-frame beta chains. Every entry covers one CDR3 protein and lists the most common genes and DNA from its rows. Clone size and V and J calls follow TCRdb, not the original study. Present in this sample are about 690,000 distinct CDR3 sequences, 5.5% to 6.5% of which were seen just once. The ten top clones hold about 1.8% of the sample.

The source of the sample is a study of identical twins (dated by TCRdb to the mid-2010s). For the wider study: To test whether fetal clonotypes persist, this study deep-sequenced TCR alpha and beta repertoires from monozygotic twins, from unrelated adults of various ages, and from cord blood. To rule out contamination, replicate twin experiments were performed at different times with different library preparation protocols.

What the research found in general, with its limitations: Out-of-frame TCR alpha sequences shared between twins showed an excess of low generation-probability sequences compared with coincidental sharing between unrelated individuals. The excess sharing between twins in beta out-of-frame sequences was weaker because fewer shared sequences reduced the signal-to-noise ratio. Invariant T cells such as MAIT and iNKT could partly confound zero-insertion analyses, though diverse VJ usage argued against this for most clonotypes. Because the same donors could not be followed over many years, the conclusions relied on cross-sectional statistical analysis. Abundant cord blood beta clonotypes had fewer insertions, young adult naive repertoires showed a similar but weaker trend, and memory repertoires showed no such trend. In monozygotic twins, recombination models systematically underestimated out-of-frame TCR alpha sharing, but the models matched the sharing seen between unrelated individuals.

The TCR originated in a man between 18 and 29 years old in good health. Sequencing input: naive T cells sorted from blood. In light of the paper, this sample's cell subset or site label describes: cells isolated with a human naive T-cell isolation kit.

Here is the DNA: TGTGCCATCAGGTTAGCAGGTGGGGGCTACAATGAGCAGTTCTTC. Its protein is CAIRLAGGGYNEQFF. The V gene is TRBV10-3 and the J gene is TRBJ2-1; the D segment might be TRBD1 or TRBD2, since each matches 5 bases. CDR3 length: 15 amino acids, cysteine to phenylalanine. The retained sequence is limited to the CDR3, 45 bases, with the frame set at the first base. V is reduced by 6 bases and J by 3 bases, leaving a spacing of 15 bases between them. The germline V gene gives CDR1 as ENHRY and CDR2 as SYGVKD.